The 32 T cell receptor beta chains given below trace back to one sample, sequenced in a study of cytomegalovirus exposure and HLA in healthy donors (dated by TCRdb to about 2017). Libraries were made using the immunoSEQ multiplex PCR assay. The source is immuneACCESS, and TCRdb retained only in-frame sequences with V and J called. Part of the clones is not carried over; for the studies checked, unresolved V genes explain less than half of this, and the remainder is unexplained. For this sample the table gives 200,000 to 250,000 clones, of which about 86% were detected only once. The biggest ten clones account for about 3% of the sample. The specimen was PBMCs. These receptors were obtained from a man in his late teens or twenties in good health and CMV-seronegative.

A single count supports this clone. The chain joins TRBV9 to TRBJ2-2, with a weak D call TRBD2 (5 bases). The CDR3 totals 16 residues. Germline CDR1 reads SGDLS; CDR2 reads YYNGEE. Trimming stripped 0 bases from V and 4 bases from J, with 13 bases between. CDR3 residues: CASSVDSSWGTGELFF. In nucleotides, the CDR3 is TGTGCCAGCAGCGTAGATTCTAGCTGGGGCACCGGGGAGCTGTTTTTT.

The chain has TRBV27 and TRBJ1-5; TRBD1 is a possible D gene (5 bases). CDR1 is MNHEY, CDR2 SMNVEV, per germline (reference sequence). The CDR3 is 14 amino acids. The V gene lost 5 bases and the J gene lost 3 bases, with 11 bases spanning the gap. CDR3 region: CASSIDSPNQPQHF. Here the CDR3 DNA reads TGTGCCAGCAGTATTGACAGCCCCAATCAGCCCCAGCATTTT.

The rearrangement links TRBV5-4 to TRBJ2-1, with D uncertain. Deletions cut 1 base from V and 1 base from J, with 9 bases between. The germline V gene has CDR1 SGHNT and CDR2 YYREEE (reference sequence). The CDR3 is 15 residues long. In DNA, the CDR3 is TGTGCCAGCAGCTTGACCGTCGGTTCCTACAATGAGCAGTTCTTC. It translates to CASSLTVGSYNEQFF. Combining the CDR3 with reference TRBV5-4 and TRBJ2-1 gives the whole variable domain ETGVTQSPTHLIKTRGQQVTLRCSSQSGHNTVSWYQQALGQGPQFIFQYYREEENGRGNFPPRFSGLQFPNYSSELNVNALELDDSALYLCASSLTVGSYNEQFFGPGTRLTVL.

This rearrangement joins TRBV7-6 to TRBJ2-5, with 8 bases matching TRBD2. The germline CDR1 and CDR2 sequences are SGHVS and FNYEAQ. V lost 5 bases and J lost 2; bases outside the gene matches: 10. The CDR3 length is 16 residues. In DNA, the CDR3 is TGTGCCAGCAGCGCCCCCTTCGGGGGGGCTCAAGAGACCCAGTACTTC. This translates into CASSAPFGGAQETQYF.

The rearrangement uses TRBV7-8 and TRBJ2-3; 9 nucleotides match TRBD2. The junction had 3 bases not matched to a gene; V was cut back by 5 bases and J by 6 bases. CDR1 and CDR2 (germline): SGHVS, FQNEAQ. The CDR3 length is 13 residues. The CDR3, as DNA: TGTGCCAGCAGCCAGGGACTAGCTGATACGCAGTATTTT. Translating gives CASSQGLADTQYF.

The genes are TRBV28 and TRBJ2-5, with D possibly matching TRBD2 (5 bases). The CDR3 has 12 residues. V lost 4 bases, J lost 5 bases, and 8 bases lay in between. Germline loops: CDR1 MDHEN, CDR2 SYDVKM. The CDR3 DNA sequence: TGTGCCAGCAGTTCACTAGGGGAGACCCAGTACTTC. The encoded protein is CASSSLGETQYF.

The V gene is TRBV10-2, the J gene TRBJ2-3; possibly TRBD2 for D (5 bases). The CDR3 is made up of 11 amino acids. Germline V gene lookup returns CDR1 WSHSY and CDR2 SAAADI. V dropped 8 bases and J dropped 7 bases, with 10 bases sitting between them. The CDR3 loop is CASSPGNTQYF. The CDR3 region has the DNA TGCGCCAGCTCTCCCGGGAATACGCAGTATTTT.

This clone was recorded once. The rearrangement uses TRBV5-1 and TRBJ2-3, with 7 bases lining up with TRBD1. CDR3 length equals 13 residues. Germline values: CDR1 SGHRS, CDR2 YFSETQ. Trimming at V came to 9 bases and at J to 1 base, leaving 5 bases not matched to a gene. The CDR3 loop reads CATSGQGTDTQYF. The CDR3 DNA follows: TGCGCCACCTCTGGACAGGGCACAGATACGCAGTATTTT.

The chain recombines TRBV2 with TRBJ2-7; D is possibly TRBD2 (6 bases). The germline V gene has CDR1 SNHLY and CDR2 FYNNEI. The CDR3 is 13 residues long. V lost 9 bases, J lost 2 bases, and 14 bases lay in between. CDR3: CASGRSGAYEQYF. The CDR3 nucleotides are TGTGCCAGTGGGCGTTCGGGGGCCTACGAGCAGTACTTC.

The rearrangement uses TRBV5-1 and TRBJ2-4; the D gene is possibly TRBD1 (6 bases). Germline CDR1 SGHRS, CDR2 YFSETQ. The CDR3 extends over 16 amino acids. V was shortened by 0 bases and J by 1 base, with 11 bases between the two germline ends. Here the CDR3 DNA reads TGCGCCAGCAGCTTGGAGGGGGTGGCGGCCAAAAACATTCAGTACTTC. Residues: CASSLEGVAAKNIQYF.

V gene TRBV7-8 combines with J gene TRBJ1-6, with D possibly matching TRBD1 (5 bases). Trimming pared 1 base from V and 6 bases from J, leaving 7 bases between. The germline CDR1 and CDR2 sequences are SGHVS and FQNEAQ. The CDR3 covers 14 residues. CDR3 coding DNA: TGTGCCAGCAGCTTAGGACAGCTTAATTCACCCCTCCACTTT. Residues: CASSLGQLNSPLHF.

V is TRBV29-1 and J is TRBJ2-2; no clear D. The V end was cut by 6 bases, the J end by 7 bases, with 12 bases between. Germline CDR1 and CDR2: SQVTM and ANQGSEA. This CDR3 region has 12 residues. CDR3 sequence (DNA): TGCAGCGTAGCCCGCCGTGGCGGGGAGCTGTTTTTT. The encoded protein is CSVARRGGELFF.

The CDR3 DNA follows: TGTGCCAGCAGCTTTTCACGGGGGGGATACAATGAGCAGTTCTTC. The encoded protein is CASSFSRGGYNEQFF. J is TRBJ2-1 and V is TRBV7-2; the match to TRBD2 covers 8 bases. The length of the CDR3 is 15 residues. The germline V gene has CDR1 SGHTA and CDR2 FQGNSA. The junction had 5 bases not matched to a gene; V was cut back by 3 bases and J by 4 bases.

The chain recombines TRBV4-3 with TRBJ1-4; TRBD1 matches 7 bases. The CDR3 loop spans 15 amino acids. The ends lost 1 base at V and 8 bases at J; junction bases unmatched: 7. The germline V gene encodes CDR1 LGHNA and CDR2 YSLEER. The chain's CDR3 is CASSQGRDREEKLFF. The CDR3 nucleotides are TGCGCCAGCAGCCAAGGGCGAGACAGGGAGGAAAAACTGTTTTTT.

The chain has TRBV14 and TRBJ1-2, with 7 bases that match TRBD1. This CDR3 contains 15 residues. The germline V gene has CDR1 SGHDN and CDR2 FVKESK. Unmatched junction bases numbered 6, after V lost 1 base and J lost 4 bases. CDR3 residues: CASSQGRDRVYGYTF. The CDR3 DNA sequence: TGTGCCAGCAGCCAAGGAAGGGACAGAGTCTATGGCTACACCTTC.

V gene TRBV7-9 combines with J gene TRBJ2-3, with TRBD2 identical over 7 bases. The CDR3 runs to 15 residues. Per germline, CDR1 SEHNR and CDR2 FQNEAQ (reference sequence). The V gene end was trimmed by 6 bases and the J gene end by 1 base; junction bases not matched to a gene: 7. The CDR3 sequence is CASSRGTTGTDTQYF. The DNA of the CDR3 is TGTGCCAGCAGTCGGGGGACTACGGGCACAGATACGCAGTATTTT.

In its sample, this clone ranks as medium-sized. This chain uses TRBV7-6 with TRBJ2-2; TRBD2 matches at 10 bases. This CDR3 is built from 17 residues. CDR1 and CDR2 (germline): SGHVS, FNYEAQ. J was trimmed by 3 bases and V by 5 bases; bases with no gene match: 9. The DNA for the CDR3 is TGTGCCAGCAGCCCCTCATTAGCGGGAGGACACACCGGGGAGCTGTTTTTT. The encoded protein is CASSPSLAGGHTGELFF.

The chain links TRBV9 to TRBJ1-2; D not certain. This CDR3 region has 15 residues. Per the germline V gene, CDR1 is SGDLS and CDR2 is YYNGEE. The V gene lost 2 bases and the J gene lost 4 bases, with 15 bases spanning the gap. The DNA of the CDR3 is TGTGCCAGCAGCGTTGGAGGTTCCACGCCCTATGGCTACACCTTC. This sequence encodes CASSVGGSTPYGYTF.

The CDR3 nucleotides are TGTGCCAGCAGTGCCGCTTATAACAGGGACAATCAGCCCCAGCATTTT. It encodes CASSAAYNRDNQPQHF. V gene TRBV6-1 combines with J gene TRBJ1-5; weak D call: TRBD1 (6 bases). Germline CDR1 is MNHNS and CDR2 is SASEGT. Trimming stripped 4 bases from V and 3 bases from J, with 16 bases between. CDR3 length: 16 residues.

This chain uses TRBV5-6 with TRBJ2-2, with TRBD1 matching over 7 bases. Germline values: CDR1 SGHDT, CDR2 YYEEEE. The CDR3 spans 14 residues. Trimming cost V 4 bases and J 5 bases; bases outside gene matches: 5. Here the CDR3 reads CASSRDRSTGELFF. CDR3 bases: TGTGCCAGCAGCCGGGACAGATCTACCGGGGAGCTGTTTTTT.

The genes are TRBV4-2 and TRBJ1-6, with TRBD1 matching 8 bases. CDR3 length: 15 amino acids. Germline V gene sequence: CDR1 LGHNA, CDR2 YNFKEQ. The J segment lost 5 bases and the V segment lost 0 bases, leaving 0 bases of the junction unmatched. The CDR3 sequence: CASSQEDRDNSPLHF. In DNA form, the CDR3 reads TGTGCCAGCAGCCAAGAGGACAGGGATAATTCACCCCTCCACTTT.

The chain combines TRBV6-5 with TRBJ2-1, with 8 bases aligning to TRBD2. CDR1 MNHEY and CDR2 SVGAGI come from the germline V gene. V lost 0 bases, J lost 8 bases, and 6 bases stayed unmatched. The CDR3 contains 15 residues. DNA for the CDR3: TGTGCCAGCAGTTACTCAAGCGGGAGTGTACATGAGCAGTTCTTC. This sequence encodes CASSYSSGSVHEQFF.

The chain couples TRBV6-1 to TRBJ2-7; tentative D call: TRBD2 (5 bases). The V end lost 4 bases, the J end lost 0 bases, and 10 bases lay between the germline ends. CDR3 length: 14 amino acids. Germline lookup yields CDR1 MNHNS and CDR2 SASEGT. CDR3 sequence: CASSAIGLSYEQYF. The CDR3 DNA follows: TGTGCCAGCAGTGCGATAGGACTCTCCTACGAGCAGTACTTC.

This clone was observed a handful of times. The rearrangement joins TRBV7-9 to TRBJ1-1, with D perhaps matching TRBD1 (6 bases). Trimming stripped 2 bases from V and 4 bases from J, with 14 bases between. The CDR3 loop spans 15 amino acids. In germline, CDR1 is SEHNR, CDR2 FQNEAQ (reference sequence). CDR3 residues: CASSLIPTDSTEAFF. CDR3 sequence (DNA): TGTGCCAGCAGCTTAATCCCCACGGACAGCACTGAAGCTTTCTTT.

The chain has TRBV28 and TRBJ2-7; 10 nucleotides match TRBD1. The junction had 8 bases not matched to a gene; V was cut back by 4 bases and J by 5 bases. The V gene's germline CDR1 is MDHEN and CDR2 SYDVKM. CDR3 length: 15 amino acids. DNA for the CDR3: TGTGCCAGCAGTTCAACGGGACAGGGGAGCGACGAGCAGTACTTC. Amino acids: CASSSTGQGSDEQYF.

This sequence joins TRBV10-3 and TRBJ1-6; TRBD1 might be the D (6 bases). This CDR3 has 15 amino acids. The germline V gene has CDR1 ENHRY and CDR2 SYGVKD. With 4 bases removed from V and 10 bases from J, the gap between germline ends came to 17 bases. The CDR3: CAISVGGGGGSPLHF. The CDR3 nucleotides are TGTGCCATCAGTGTAGGAGGCGGGGGCGGCTCACCCCTCCACTTT.

This clone was seen once. The J gene is TRBJ1-6, the V gene TRBV4-1, with 11 bases matching TRBD1. CDR1 MGHRA and CDR2 YSYEKL come from the germline V gene. The CDR3 totals 14 residues. The J segment lost 11 bases and the V segment lost 4 bases, leaving 4 bases of the junction unmatched. CDR3 nucleotides: TGCGCCAGCAGCCTCGGACAGGGGGCCGCACCCCTCCACTTT. Translating it yields CASSLGQGAAPLHF.

This chain uses TRBV5-6 with TRBJ2-7, with D uncertain. The CDR3 loop spans 14 amino acids. Germline CDR1 SGHDT, CDR2 YYEEEE. The V end was cut by 6 bases, the J end by 3 bases, with 16 bases between. The DNA of the CDR3 is TGTGCCAGCAACCACGAAGCCAACAGCTACGAGCAGTACTTC. Its translation is CASNHEANSYEQYF.

The chain recombines TRBV2 with TRBJ2-2; D gene unclear. V shed 5 bases and J shed 0 bases, with 10 bases lying between them. Germline V gene lookup returns CDR1 SNHLY and CDR2 FYNNEI. The CDR3 has 15 amino acids. The CDR3 bases are TGTGCCAGCAGTCTACAGAGTTCGAACACCGGGGAGCTGTTTTTT. Its protein is CASSLQSSNTGELFF.

The J gene is TRBJ2-7, the V gene TRBV4-1; D remains unclear. There are 13 residues in the CDR3. Germline-derived CDR1 and CDR2 are MGHRA and YSYEKL. The germline V and J ends were trimmed by 2 bases and 4 bases, with 9 bases remaining between them. CDR3 nucleotides: TGCGCCAGCAGCCAATCTTACGGGTACGAGCAGTACTTC. Its protein product is CASSQSYGYEQYF.

The chain uses TRBV27 and TRBJ2-5, with TRBD1 matching 7 bases. Losses at the gene ends were 1 base for V and 1 base for J; bases not matched to a gene: 6. The germline CDR1 and CDR2 sequences are MNHEY and SMNVEV (reference sequence). This CDR3 spans 16 amino acids. The CDR3 spells CASSLLGQRIQETQYF. The CDR3 bases are TGTGCCAGCAGTTTATTGGGACAGCGCATCCAAGAGACCCAGTACTTC.

J is TRBJ2-1 and V is TRBV11-3; 8 positions agree with TRBD2. V was pared by 1 base and J by 7 bases, with 15 bases of the junction left unmatched. The CDR3 is made up of 18 amino acids. Germline lookup yields CDR1 SGHNT and CDR2 YENEEA. CDR3 coding DNA: TGTGCCAGCAGCTTAGGAATCGGATCGGGGGGGCTGGTTAATGAGCAGTTCTTC. It is translated as CASSLGIGSGGLVNEQFF.